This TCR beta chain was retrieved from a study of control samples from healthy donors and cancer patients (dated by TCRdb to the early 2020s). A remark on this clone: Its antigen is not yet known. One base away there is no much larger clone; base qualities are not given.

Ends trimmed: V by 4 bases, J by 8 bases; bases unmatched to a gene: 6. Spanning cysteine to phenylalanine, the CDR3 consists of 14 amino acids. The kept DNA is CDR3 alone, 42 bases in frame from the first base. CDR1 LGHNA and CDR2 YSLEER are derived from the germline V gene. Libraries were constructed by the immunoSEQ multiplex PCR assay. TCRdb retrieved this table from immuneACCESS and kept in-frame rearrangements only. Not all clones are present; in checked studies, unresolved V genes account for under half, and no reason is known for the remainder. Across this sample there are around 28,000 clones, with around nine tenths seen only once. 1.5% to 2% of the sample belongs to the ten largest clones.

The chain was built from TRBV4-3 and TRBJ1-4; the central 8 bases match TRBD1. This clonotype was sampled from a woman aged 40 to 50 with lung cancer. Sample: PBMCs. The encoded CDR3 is CASSRGQEEEKLFF. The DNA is TGCGCCAGCAGCCGGGGACAGGAGGAGGAAAAACTGTTTTTT.